The clone carrying this T cell receptor beta chain was found many times. Its antigen remains unidentified. The time point here: longitudinal time-point 1 (baseline). Trimming took 6 bases from V and 5 from J; bases not matched to a gene: 5. The CDR3 consists of 13 residues. The germline V gene encodes CDR1 MNHNS and CDR2 SASEGT. These data originate in a study of neurological immune-mediated disorders. Regarding the study as a whole: TCR-beta repertoires seemed private in all groups, with no expanded CDR3 amino acid sequences shared. The most TCR clonal expansion was seen in HTLV-1-associated myelopathy, whereas the least was seen in multiple sclerosis, below the level in healthy controls.

The authors made cDNA by 5'RACE with 10-nucleotide random UMIs. TCRdb fed the 5' RACE reads into MiXCR, producing one record per CDR3 protein. The sample records more than 70,000 distinct CDR3 sequences, roughly 10% being singletons. The sample was PBMCs. The TCR comes from a young man in good health. The V gene is TRBV6-1, the J gene TRBJ2-7, with 9 bases aligning to TRBD1. CDR3 coding DNA: TGTGCCAGCAGCCGGGACAGGGAAGACGAGCAGTACTTC. It yields the protein CASSRDREDEQYF.